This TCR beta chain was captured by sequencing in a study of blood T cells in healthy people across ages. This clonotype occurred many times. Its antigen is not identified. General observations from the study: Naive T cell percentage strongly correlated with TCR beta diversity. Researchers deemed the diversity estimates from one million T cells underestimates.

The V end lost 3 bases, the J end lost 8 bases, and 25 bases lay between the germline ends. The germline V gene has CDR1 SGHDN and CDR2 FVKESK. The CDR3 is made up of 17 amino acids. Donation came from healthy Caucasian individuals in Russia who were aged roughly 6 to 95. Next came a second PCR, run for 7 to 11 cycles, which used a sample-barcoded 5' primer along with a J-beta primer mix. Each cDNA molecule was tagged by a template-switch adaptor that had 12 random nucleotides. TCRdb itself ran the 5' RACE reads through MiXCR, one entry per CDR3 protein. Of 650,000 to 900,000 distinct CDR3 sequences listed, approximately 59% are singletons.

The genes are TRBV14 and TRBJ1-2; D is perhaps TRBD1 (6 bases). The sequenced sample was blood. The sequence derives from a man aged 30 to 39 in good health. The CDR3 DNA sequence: TGTGCCAGCAGCCAGAGTACAACAGGGTTCCTTCCTAGGGGCTACACCTTC. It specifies CASSQSTTGFLPRGYTF.